Below are 20 T cell receptor beta chains sequenced from a single sample in a study of blood T cells in healthy people across ages. A second PCR of about 7 to 11 cycles used a sample-barcoded 5' primer and a J-beta primer mix. TCRdb fed the 5' RACE reads into MiXCR, producing one record per CDR3 protein. The profile shows about 800,000 distinct CDR3 sequences, about 25% of them singletons. These same records also appear under a second study, on T cells of mothers and their children.

Sequencing input: blood. These receptors originate from a boy aged 10-17 years in good health.

V gene TRBV29-1 combines with J gene TRBJ1-1; D may be TRBD1 (5 bases). V was trimmed by 8 bases and J by 4 bases, leaving 11 bases between them. The length of the CDR3 is 11 residues. Germline V CDR1 and CDR2: SQVTM, ANQGSEA. The CDR3 coding sequence is TGCAGCTCATGGGGGACCACTGAAGCTTTCTTT. As protein: CSSWGTTEAFF.

V usage is TRBV9 and J usage is TRBJ2-1; TRBD2 is a possible D gene (6 bases). The ends were cut back, 3 bases at V and 8 bases at J, with 12 bases in the middle. Germline-derived CDR1 and CDR2 are SGDLS and YYNGEE. CDR3 length equals 13 residues. CDR3 DNA: TGTGCCAGCAGCGCGGACTACTTGGATGAGCAGTTCTTC. Translation: CASSADYLDEQFF.

The chain recombines TRBV28 with TRBJ2-1, with unresolved D. The CDR3 length is 13 residues. Trimming took 7 bases from V and 0 from J, leaving 7 bases between them. CDR1 MDHEN and CDR2 SYDVKM come from the germline V gene. Here the CDR3 DNA reads TGTGCCAGCAATGAAGTCTCCTACAATGAGCAGTTCTTC. Its protein product is CASNEVSYNEQFF.

The rearrangement joins TRBV9 to TRBJ1-1, with 9 nucleotides matching TRBD1. Germline CDR1 SGDLS, CDR2 YYNGEE. The CDR3 totals 13 residues. The ends lost 4 bases at V and 11 bases at J; junction bases unmatched: 9. The chain's CDR3 is CASSPGTGQVAFF. CDR3 DNA sequence: TGTGCCAGCAGCCCCGGGACAGGGCAAGTTGCTTTCTTT.

V gene TRBV7-3 combines with J gene TRBJ2-1; the D gene is possibly TRBD2 (6 bases). Germline CDR1 SGHTA, CDR2 FQGTGA. CDR3 length: 13 amino acids. V dropped 6 bases and J dropped 5 bases, with 11 bases sitting between them. The CDR3 nucleotides are TGTGCCAGCAGGGCTAGCGCGCACAATGAGCAGTTCTTC. As protein: CASRASAHNEQFF.

This clonotype was seen a handful of times. J is TRBJ2-1 and V is TRBV7-9, with 10 bases aligning to TRBD2. The CDR3 sequence is 15 residues long. The trim removed 4 bases at V and 7 bases at J, leaving 7 bases unmatched. In germline, CDR1 is SEHNR, CDR2 FQNEAQ (reference sequence). The CDR3 region is CASSSPSGRGNEQFF. CDR3 bases: TGTGCCAGCAGCTCCCCGAGCGGGAGGGGTAATGAGCAGTTCTTC.

There are a few counts of this clonotype. V is TRBV20-1 and J is TRBJ2-5; D unresolved. The end of the DNA fits TRBJ2-7 better, so the J call may be wrong. This CDR3 is 13 amino acids long. Germline-derived CDR1 and CDR2 are DFQATT and SNEGSKA (reference sequence). The CDR3 DNA is TGCAGTGCTAGAGATAGGGCCCGCTACGAGCAGTACTTC. Its protein is CSARDRARYEQYF.

The chain has TRBV28 and TRBJ1-5, with D perhaps matching TRBD1 (5 bases). Germline V gene lookup returns CDR1 MDHEN and CDR2 SYDVKM. The V end lost 5 bases, the J end lost 3 bases, and 14 bases lay between the germline ends. The CDR3 is 15 amino acids. The CDR3 loop is CASSTNTGYNQPQHF. The CDR3 region has the DNA TGTGCCAGCAGTACAAATACAGGTTACAATCAGCCCCAGCATTTT.

The gene calls are TRBV10-3 and TRBJ2-5; D perhaps matches TRBD1 (5 bases). CDR3 length: 15 amino acids. Per germline, CDR1 ENHRY and CDR2 SYGVKD. Trimming cost V 0 bases and J 7 bases, with 15 bases left between them. The CDR3 nucleotides are TGTGCCATCAGTGAGTCGATAGGGGTTGAGGTGACCCAGTACTTC. It encodes CAISESIGVEVTQYF.

This clonotype was detected only a few times. The gene calls are TRBV20-1 and TRBJ2-1, with TRBD2 matching 9 bases. With 1 base clipped from V and 6 bases from J, the junction kept 4 bases outside the gene matches. The CDR3 loop spans 14 amino acids. Germline V CDR1 and CDR2: DFQATT, SNEGSKA (reference sequence). The DNA of the CDR3 is TGCAGTGCTAGAGTAGCGGGAGAGGGCAATGAGCAGTTCTTC. Translation: CSARVAGEGNEQFF.

This clonotype appeared a few times. The rearrangement joins TRBV14 to TRBJ2-4, with D perhaps matching TRBD1 (6 bases). The V gene's germline CDR1 is SGHDN and CDR2 FVKESK. The V end lost 2 bases, the J end lost 3 bases, and 11 bases lay between the germline ends. This CDR3 is 15 amino acids long. The CDR3 region has the DNA TGTGCCAGCAGCCAATTGGACAGAGTCAAAAACATTCAGTACTTC. Its translation: CASSQLDRVKNIQYF.

This clonotype occurred a few times. The CDR3 DNA sequence: TGCAGCGTTGATGCCGGCCAAGAGACCCAGTACTTC. Translated: CSVDAGQETQYF. V usage is TRBV29-1 and J usage is TRBJ2-5, with D unresolved. Looked up from germline, CDR1 is SQVTM and CDR2 is ANQGSEA. There are 12 residues in the CDR3. The V end was cut by 3 bases, the J end by 1 base, with 6 bases between.

The gene calls are TRBV4-1 and TRBJ2-5; TRBD1 matches 7 bases. The germline V gene has CDR1 MGHRA and CDR2 YSYEKL. Trimming cost V 3 bases and J 1 base; bases outside gene matches: 5. CDR3 size: 15 residues. CDR3 region: CASSHPDRAQETQYF. For the CDR3, the DNA is TGCGCCAGCAGCCATCCTGACAGGGCCCAAGAGACCCAGTACTTC.

This clonotype was seen only a few times. V and J are TRBV20-1 and TRBJ2-3; tentatively, D is TRBD1 (7 bases). V shed 4 bases and J shed 2 bases, with 16 bases lying between them. Germline CDR1 reads DFQATT; CDR2 reads SNEGSKA (reference sequence). The CDR3 extends over 15 amino acids. Here the CDR3 DNA reads TGCAGTGCTACCAGGGGGGACCTCGACACAGATACGCAGTATTTT. Its protein product is CSATRGDLDTDTQYF.

Only a few counts were recorded for this clonotype. This chain connects TRBV7-8 to TRBJ1-2; D unclear. The CDR3 has 17 amino acids. Germline CDR1 reads SGHVS; CDR2 reads FQNEAQ. The V gene lost 1 base and the J gene lost 0 bases, with 15 bases spanning the gap. CDR3 sequence (DNA): TGTGCCAGCAGCTTAGACCCGGAGTACCACACTAACTATGGCTACACCTTC. This sequence encodes CASSLDPEYHTNYGYTF.

J is TRBJ2-3 and V is TRBV20-1; D gene unclear. With 5 bases removed from V and 1 base from J, the gap between germline ends came to 13 bases. Per the germline V gene, CDR1 is DFQATT and CDR2 is SNEGSKA (reference sequence). CDR3 length equals 14 residues. CDR3 protein: CSASPLSGTDTQYF. In DNA form, the CDR3 reads TGCAGTGCTTCCCCTCTATCTGGCACAGATACGCAGTATTTT.

The table lists this clonotype with a few counts. V usage is TRBV29-1 and J usage is TRBJ2-2; 10 bases match TRBD2. Germline assignment: CDR1 SQVTM and CDR2 ANQGSEA. V lost 2 bases, J lost 6 bases, and 3 bases stayed unmatched. The CDR3 length is 14 residues. The CDR3 spells CSVEISGRPGELFF. CDR3 sequence (DNA): TGCAGCGTTGAAATTAGCGGGAGGCCCGGGGAGCTGTTTTTT.

This clonotype was counted a few times. The chain recombines TRBV5-1 with TRBJ1-3; 8 bases are shared with TRBD1. Trimming removed 1 base from V and 3 bases from J; junction bases left unmatched: 9. From germline, CDR1 is SGHRS and CDR2 YFSETQ. The CDR3 extends over 17 amino acids. DNA for the CDR3: TGCGCCAGCAGCTTGTACCAGGGGGCGAGAGGTGGAAACACCATATATTTT. Its translation: CASSLYQGARGGNTIYF. Supplemented by reference TRBV5-1 and TRBJ1-3, the full variable domain reads KAGVTQTPRYLIKTRGQQVTLSCSPISGHRSVSWYQQTPGQGLQFLFEYFSETQRNKGNFPGRFSGRQFSNSRSEMNVSTLELGDSALYLCASSLYQGARGGNTIYFGEGSWLTVV.

This chain connects TRBV7-2 to TRBJ2-1; D uncertain. The CDR3 totals 15 residues. V was pared by 1 base and J by 4 bases, with 11 bases between. Per the germline V gene, CDR1 is SGHTA and CDR2 is FQGNSA. CDR3 in amino acids: CASSLESHEYNEQFF. The CDR3 coding sequence is TGTGCCAGCAGCTTAGAGTCTCATGAATACAATGAGCAGTTCTTC.

This clonotype was observed a handful of times. The chain recombines TRBV4-1 with TRBJ1-6; 12 nucleotides agree with TRBD1. Trimming cost V 0 bases and J 10 bases; bases outside gene matches: 7. CDR1 and CDR2 from the germline V gene are MGHRA and YSYEKL. This CDR3 region has 17 residues. The CDR3 loop reads CASSQDLGQGARSPLHF. The CDR3 region has the DNA TGCGCCAGCAGCCAAGATCTGGGACAGGGGGCCCGATCACCCCTCCACTTT.